The rows below give T cell receptor beta chains drawn from one sample of a study of blood T cell repertoires in COVID-19. Clones were sequenced by immunoSEQ multiplex PCR, and TCRdb holds only the in-frame ones, with some missing. The sample carries under 300,000 clones, more than 80% recorded once. The sample was peripheral blood. The origin of the receptors is a woman aged 40-49 years with acute or convalescent COVID-19. Both conserved end residues are part of each CDR3. A D gene is named only where the DNA matches it firmly. A clone size is listed for some rows: how often the clone was seen (once, few, many), or a class if it is expanded.

J gene,V gene,clone size,D gene,CDR3 protein,CDR3 DNA
TRBJ2-3,TRBV29-1,.,.,CSVERHDDQYF,TGCAGCGTTGAAAGACACGATGACCAGTATTTT
TRBJ1-1,TRBV27,.,.,CASSFGGLGTEAFF,TGTGCCAGCAGTTTCGGGGGGCTAGGGACTGAAGCTTTCTTT
TRBJ1-1,TRBV9,.,TRBD1,CASSGDRGNTEAFF,TGTGCCAGCAGCGGGGACAGGGGAAACACTGAAGCTTTCTTT
TRBJ1-4,TRBV6-5,.,TRBD1,CASSRTGSPDEKLFF,TGTGCCAGCAGTAGGACAGGCAGTCCCGATGAAAAACTGTTTTTT
TRBJ1-1,TRBV4-1,.,.,CASSPGGGTEAFF,TGCGCCAGCAGCCCGGGAGGAGGCACTGAAGCTTTCTTT
TRBJ1-4,TRBV7-8,.,.,CASSLLSGNEKLFF,TGTGCCAGCAGCTTGCTGTCAGGGAATGAAAAACTGTTTTTT
TRBJ1-4,TRBV19,.,TRBD1,CASSEQGGNEKLFF,TGTGCCAGTAGTGAGCAGGGGGGAAATGAAAAACTGTTTTTT
TRBJ1-5,TRBV15,.,TRBD1,CATSRLQGLGNQPQHF,TGTGCCACCAGCAGGCTACAGGGGTTGGGCAATCAGCCCCAGCATTTT
TRBJ2-1,TRBV3-1/TRBV3-2,.,.,CASSQGRGGGQNEQFF,TGTGCCAGCAGCCAAGGGCGCGGGGGCGGCCAGAATGAGCAGTTCTTC
TRBJ2-3,TRBV4-1,.,.,CASSQPSGTDTQYF,TGCGCCAGCAGCCAACCTAGCGGCACAGATACGCAGTATTTT
TRBJ2-2,TRBV27,.,.,CASSLYGPGQGLAGELFF,TGTGCCAGCAGTTTATATGGACCCGGGCAGGGATTAGCCGGGGAGCTGTTTTTT
TRBJ1-5,TRBV27,once,.,CASSLSRDGNQPQHF,TGTGCCAGCAGTTTAAGCAGGGATGGCAATCAGCCCCAGCATTTT
TRBJ1-4,TRBV7-2,few,.,CASSRGSRNEKLFF,TGTGCCAGCTCCCGAGGGAGCAGGAATGAAAAACTGTTTTTT
TRBJ2-1,TRBV19,.,TRBD1,CASSIGTGVNEQFF,TGTGCCAGTAGTATTGGGACAGGGGTCAATGAGCAGTTCTTC
TRBJ1-1,TRBV6-6,.,.,CASTTVDRSGTEAFF,TGTGCCAGCACTACCGTCGACAGGTCGGGGACTGAAGCTTTCTTT
TRBJ1-4,TRBV7-2,.,.,CASSLAFPRGNSWEKLFF,TGTGCCAGCAGCTTAGCGTTTCCCCGAGGGAATTCGTGGGAAAAACTGTTTTTT
TRBJ2-5,TRBV18,once,TRBD2,CASSPTGSRLAVVGETQYF,TGTGCCAGCTCACCGACAGGGTCCAGACTAGCGGTGGTTGGGGAGACCCAGTACTTC
TRBJ2-5,TRBV4-2,once,.,CASSQGPEPFGETQYF,TGTGCCAGCAGCCAGGGGCCCGAGCCTTTCGGGGAGACCCAGTACTTC
TRBJ1-2,TRBV6-5,.,TRBD1,CASRQGNYGYTF,TGTGCCAGCAGACAGGGGAACTATGGCTACACCTTC
TRBJ1-1,TRBV9,.,.,CASSANHGGSLMNTEAFF,TGTGCCAGCAGCGCCAACCATGGGGGGAGCCTTATGAACACTGAAGCTTTCTTT
TRBJ1-2,TRBV6-5,.,.,CASSYSNPLVYGYTF,TGTGCCAGCAGTTACTCGAATCCCCTAGTCTATGGCTACACCTTC
TRBJ2-2,TRBV5-1,.,.,CASSLVRDTGELFF,TGCGCCAGCAGCTTGGTCCGCGACACCGGGGAGCTGTTTTTT
TRBJ1-1,TRBV19,.,.,CAGLRLLTEAFF,TGTGCCGGATTACGGCTACTAACTGAAGCTTTCTTT
TRBJ1-1,TRBV9,.,TRBD1,CASSVIPGQRDTEAFF,TGTGCCAGCAGCGTGATACCGGGACAGCGTGACACTGAAGCTTTCTTT
TRBJ1-1,TRBV5-8,.,.,CASTLRVGKSGAFF,TGTGCCAGCACCCTCCGGGTAGGGAAAAGCGGAGCTTTCTTT
TRBJ1-4,TRBV9,.,TRBD1,CASSVGGQGTNEKLFF,TGTGCCAGCAGCGTAGGGGGACAGGGAACTAATGAAAAACTGTTTTTT
TRBJ1-1,TRBV5-4,.,TRBD1,CASSWTGTSTEAFF,TGTGCCAGCAGCTGGACAGGGACGAGCACTGAAGCTTTCTTT